This TCR beta chain was sequenced for a study of blood T cell repertoires in COVID-19 (TCRdb year 2020). Looking at the study overall: For ImmuneRACE Cohort 3, a participant was defined as recovered based on two consecutive negative NP/OP PCR tests, clearance by a healthcare professional, or resolution of symptoms. Where HLA class I and class II types were available, the types were taken from metadata supplied by the sample provider, not from assay-based typing. The dataset comprised deeply sampled blood TCRbeta repertoires from subjects exposed to, actively infected with, or recovered from COVID-19. The repertoires were made available in a free public database intended to serve as a resource for research on the immune response to SARS-CoV-2. Sample metadata almost always included a de-identified subject ID, COVID-19 status, age in years and sex. The samples were drawn from two sources: the first 160 participants of the ongoing ImmuneRACE study, and 950 to 1,500 subjects contributed by 6 global collaborators. Samples from collaborators originated in the United States, Italy and Spain and spanned both the acute and convalescent phases of COVID-19. The material from the prospective study consisted of cDNA or gDNA derived from T cells, B-cell-depleted T cells, or PBMCs. Summary of the overall study and its limitations: The quantity of clinical and demographic metadata differed by source and by participant and was supplied without curation.

Concerning this clone itself: Its antigen is still unknown. The input lacks base qualities; no much larger clone sits a single base away.

Participants in the prospective study were enrolled through a virtual design, were aged roughly 18 to 100 years, and lived in roughly 24 United States geographic areas. In the prospective study, participants were assigned to cohorts based on the clinical history participants reported in a screening survey and a study questionnaire. Mobile phlebotomists in the prospective study collected whole blood, serum and a nasopharyngeal or oropharyngeal swab from every participant. Participants in the prospective study had the option to provide additional blood draws and questionnaires over a roughly two-month period. Blood samples from the prospective study were shipped frozen or at room temperature prior to DNA extraction. TCRbeta CDR3 regions were amplified from genomic DNA by means of the immunoSEQ Assay, a bias-controlled multiplex PCR. The paper's processing steps were these. Nucleated cell counts per sample were estimated from amplification of reference gene primers within the assay. Sequence reads were collapsed and filtered to measure the absolute abundance of every unique TCRbeta CDR3 rearrangement. Productive Simpson clonality was computed per sample as the square root of Simpson's diversity index over productive rearrangements. Entries here come from immuneACCESS through TCRdb and include only in-frame sequences with V and J called. Some clones fail to appear in such tables; in the studies checked, an unresolved V gene covers under half of the shortfall, and the cause of the remainder is unknown. V and J calls and clone size come straight from that table; D and trimming were deduced from the DNA. The sample yields over 110,000 clones; 84% were counted once. Of the sample, 3.5% to 5% is held by the ten largest clones.

This TCR came from a man aged 50-59 years in a cohort exposed to, infected with or recovered from COVID-19 (not recorded which). The specimen was PBMCs or T cells enriched from blood (not recorded which).

The DNA sequence follows: TGCAGCGCCATGGACAGGGAGACCTACGAGCAGTACTTC. It codes for CSAMDRETYEQYF. This sequence uses TRBV29-1 and TRBJ2-7; 8 middle bases align to TRBD1. Including the terminal cysteine and phenylalanine, the CDR3 comprises 13 residues. The read is trimmed to its CDR3 DNA, 39 bases read in frame from base 1. CDR1 and CDR2, per the germline V gene, are SQVTM and ANQGSEA. V and J are trimmed by 7 bases and 2 bases, and the gene matches miss 7 bases of the junction.